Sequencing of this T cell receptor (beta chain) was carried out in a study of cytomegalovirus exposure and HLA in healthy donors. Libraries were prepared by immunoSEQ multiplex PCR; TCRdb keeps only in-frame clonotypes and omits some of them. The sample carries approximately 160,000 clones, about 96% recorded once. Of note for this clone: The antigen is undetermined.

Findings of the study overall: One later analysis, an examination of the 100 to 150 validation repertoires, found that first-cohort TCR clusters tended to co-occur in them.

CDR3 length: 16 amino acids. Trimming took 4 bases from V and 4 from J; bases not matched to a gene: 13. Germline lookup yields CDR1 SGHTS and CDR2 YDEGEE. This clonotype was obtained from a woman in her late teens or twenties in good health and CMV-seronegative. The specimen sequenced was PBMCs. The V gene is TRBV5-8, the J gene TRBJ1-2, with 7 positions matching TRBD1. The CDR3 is CASSQEGDRPLYGYTF. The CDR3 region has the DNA TGTGCCAGCAGCCAAGAGGGGGACAGACCCCTCTATGGCTACACCTTC.